This T cell receptor beta chain derives from a study of T cells in localized non-small cell lung cancer. The study, taken as a whole, reports: Of the top 100 tumor clones, median roughly 55 were in adjacent lung, approximately 28 among its top 100. Tumor samples were not multi-region, leaving intratumor heterogeneity unexcluded. Measurement of T cell clonality placed uninvolved adjacent lung highest, above the level in tumor. There was an association of higher blood T cell density with longer overall survival.

The V gene lost 4 bases and the J gene lost 13 bases, with 20 bases spanning the gap. CDR1 is MDHEN, CDR2 SYDVKM, per germline. This CDR3 is built from 13 residues. The data were produced by immunoSEQ multiplex PCR, yet TCRdb's version contains in-frame clones alone and is incomplete. The sample lists around 140,000 clones; more than 80% were seen once. A remark on this clone: Its specificity is unknown.

The sample consisted of peripheral blood, taken before any cancer treatment. V is TRBV28 and J is TRBJ2-7, with unresolved D. This receptor was identified in a female donor older than 55 with stage I lung adenocarcinoma. CDR3 amino acids: CASSSPGEPTKYF. Here the CDR3 DNA reads TGTGCCAGCAGTTCCCCCGGTGAACCCACCAAATACTTC.